One T cell receptor beta chain is described in this entry. The antigen is unknown. This sample is drawn from a study of OX40 agonist ivuxolimab in advanced cancers. Study at large: Across the patients, intravenous ivuxolimab was delivered every 2 weeks at 0.01 to 10 mg/kg. Overall study findings and caveats: Some of the nonresponding patients also showed low levels of normalized T-cell clonal expansion.

Clones were read by immunoSEQ multiplex PCR, and TCRdb kept only the in-frame ones, dropping some. Here the sample spans tens of thousands of clones, over 75% being singletons. The CDR3 has 15 amino acids. Germline CDR1 reads MNHEY; CDR2 reads SVGAGI. The germline V and J ends were trimmed by 2 bases and 0 bases, with 8 bases remaining between them. The specimen comprised CD4+ or CD8+ T cells sorted from blood, sampled in a trial of the OX40 agonist ivuxolimab. The rearrangement joins TRBV6-5 to TRBJ2-4; D not certain. This receptor was identified in an adult with an advanced solid tumor such as melanoma, head and neck, liver or kidney cancer. This CDR3 reads CASSYGQLAKNIQYF. CDR3 bases: TGTGCCAGCAGTTACGGGCAGCTAGCCAAAAACATTCAGTACTTC.